This entry is about one TCR beta chain. What it binds is unknown. 5'RACE primed at constant segments yielded TCR alpha and TCR beta cDNA libraries bearing sample barcodes and UMIs. MiXCR, applied by TCRdb to the 5' RACE reads, yields one record per CDR3 protein. The sample records some 160,000 distinct CDR3 sequences, over 10% being singletons. Germline loops: CDR1 SGDLS, CDR2 YYNGEE. This CDR3 is 13 amino acids long. The V gene lost 4 bases and the J gene lost 9 bases, with 14 bases spanning the gap. This sample is part of a study of T-cell memory formation after mild COVID-19. Study summary: Largely donor-specific sequence clusters came from two donors. Study findings and constraints: The study found contracting CD4+ clones mainly in CM and EM and contracting CD8+ clones in EMRA. There were some responding clones in pre-infection memory, which suggested that cross-reactive memory had joined.

This chain links TRBV9 with TRBJ2-1; D uncertain. The source material was PBMCs or a T cell subset sorted from them (not recorded which). The source of this sequence is a man between 18 and 29 years old who had mild COVID-19 (a few samples of this study predate the infection). Cell type and time point are not known. CDR3 bases: TGTGCCAGCAGCCTAAGCCCCCCTTCTGAGCAGTTCTTC. Its translation: CASSLSPPSEQFF.